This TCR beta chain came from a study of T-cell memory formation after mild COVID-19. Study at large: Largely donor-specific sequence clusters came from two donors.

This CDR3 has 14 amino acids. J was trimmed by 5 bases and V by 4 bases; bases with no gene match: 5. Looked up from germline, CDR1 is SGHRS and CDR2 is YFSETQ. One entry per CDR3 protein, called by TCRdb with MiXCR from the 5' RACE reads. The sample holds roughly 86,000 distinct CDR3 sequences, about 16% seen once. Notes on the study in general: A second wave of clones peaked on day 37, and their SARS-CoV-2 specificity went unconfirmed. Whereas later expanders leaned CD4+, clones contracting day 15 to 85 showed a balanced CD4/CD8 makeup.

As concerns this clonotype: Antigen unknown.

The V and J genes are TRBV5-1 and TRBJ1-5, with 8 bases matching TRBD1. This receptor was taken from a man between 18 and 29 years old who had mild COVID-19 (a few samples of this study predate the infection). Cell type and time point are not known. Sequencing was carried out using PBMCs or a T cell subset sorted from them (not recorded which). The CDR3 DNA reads TGCGCCAGCAGCCCAAAACAGGGGGATCAGCCCCAGCATTTT. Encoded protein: CASSPKQGDQPQHF.